This T cell receptor (beta chain) was sequenced for a study of cytomegalovirus exposure and HLA in healthy donors (dated by TCRdb to 2017 to 2019). Notes on the research overall: A later analysis indicated that the 120 validation repertoires were generated on the platform also employed for the 700 or so repertoires of the first cohort. The aim of the study was to test whether cataloging public T cell receptors could identify signatures of past pathogen exposure. Along with the approximately 700-subject first cohort, a separate validation cohort of around 120 different subjects was used. The study combined high-throughput TCR immunosequencing, statistical association of individual TCRs with disease status, and machine learning to predict cytomegalovirus infection status. Overall study outcomes, separate from this receptor: The validation cohort had no HLA typing available for a later analysis, so co-occurrence within that cohort was assessed over all 130 or so repertoires. The authors suggested that the approach could potentially be generalized to other disease states and immunological phenotypes. Subsequent analysis determined that TCRs grouped into clusters in the first cohort also showed a tendency toward co-occurrence across the 120 or so validation repertoires, and roughly 95% of cluster scores exceeded 0. In the study, around 150 TCR beta chains were listed as associated with cytomegalovirus. Most TCR sequences were observed very rarely across donors, whereas some public TCRs were present in many individuals. In vitro tests confirmed that a few of the cytomegalovirus-associated TCR beta chains recognize cytomegalovirus antigens. In both the original and validation cohorts, the classifier was reported to diagnose cytomegalovirus status with high specificity and sensitivity.

Donors formed part of the validation cohort, which comprised about 120 subjects and was distinct from the first cohort of some 700 subjects. From the cysteine through the phenylalanine, the CDR3 covers 11 amino acids. Solely the CDR3 DNA is kept, with 33 bases framed from the first base. The V end loses 10 bases and the J end loses 3 bases, and a stretch of 10 bases separates them. CDR1 and CDR2, per the germline V gene, are MDHEN and SYDVKM. The method behind the library was the immunoSEQ multiplex PCR assay. From the authors' description of their analysis: A statistical classification framework was built for diagnosing cytomegalovirus status from the catalog of TCR beta chain sequences. TCRdb stores this immuneACCESS table with in-frame sequences only. Part of the clones is absent; in the studies checked, under half of the shortfall reflects unresolved V genes, and no reason is known for the rest. The V and J calls and clone size are taken from that table; D and trimming were inferred from the DNA. The sample has some 260,000 clones on record, 90% of them singletons. Just over 3% of the sample goes to the ten largest clones.

About this clone: Its specific antigen is unknown. Per-base quality was not reported, and no clone a single base away is much larger than it.

This receptor was taken from a woman under 40 in good health and CMV-seronegative. This sequence uses TRBV28 and TRBJ2-7; the D gene assignment is ambiguous. Source material: PBMCs. The CDR3 in this case is CATVDLYEQYF. In nucleotide form, the sequence is TGTGCCACCGTAGACCTCTACGAGCAGTACTTC.